This T cell receptor (beta chain) was profiled in a study of response to subunit inactivated influenza vaccine. General study findings and limits: That few new T cells are recruited by each seasonal influenza vaccination was the authors' suggestion.

As regards this clonotype: Its antigen is still unknown.

Using its own MiXCR run on the RT-PCR reads, TCRdb lists one record per CDR3 protein. The profile covers some 480,000 distinct CDR3 sequences, with about 10% appearing a single time and over 9.5% taken by the ten largest. The germline V and J ends were trimmed by 5 bases and 3 bases, with 21 bases remaining between them. CDR1 and CDR2 (germline): SGHVS, FNYEAQ. The CDR3 has 17 amino acids. Sequencing was performed on PBMCs from blood, taken 45 days after vaccination. This TCR came from a man aged 45-60 years who received an inactivated influenza vaccine. The rearrangement links TRBV7-6 to TRBJ2-3; unclear D gene. The CDR3 is CASSKQPGATRTDTQYF. DNA of the CDR3: TGTGCCAGCAGCAAACAACCGGGTGCGACTCGAACAGATACGCAGTATTTT.